The following is a TCR beta chain sequence with its context. Antigen unknown. Generated by immunoSEQ multiplex PCR, the TCRdb table keeps only in-frame clones and is missing some. The sample contains about 54,000 clones, about four fifths of which appear only once. The data derive from a study of a mutant IDH1 vaccine in newly diagnosed glioma. V lost 2 bases and J lost 4, with 17 bases in between. Germline loops: CDR1 MNHNS, CDR2 SASEGT. The CDR3 totals 16 residues. Regarding time point: week 23, last vaccination. It was 300 ug of mutant IDH1 20-mer peptide that made up each vaccine dose, given with topical imiquimod.

Here the sequenced sample was PBMCs, taken from a glioma patient whose treatment included an IDH1 peptide vaccine. V gene TRBV6-1 combines with J gene TRBJ1-2; D is undetermined. The source is a middle-aged man with glioma. The chain's CDR3 is CASSESGPMGFYGYTF. DNA of the CDR3: TGTGCCAGCAGTGAATCGGGCCCTATGGGATTCTATGGCTACACCTTC.